This T cell receptor (beta chain) was found in a study of blood T cells in healthy people across ages. Study conclusions and caveats: It was the long-lived donors that had more naive CD4+ cells and higher diversity than aged donors.

Primed by a sample-barcoded 5' primer and a J-beta primer mix, a second PCR proceeded for about 6 to 11 cycles. From the 5' RACE reads, TCRdb called clonotypes with MiXCR, one entry per CDR3 protein. The sample records 1.5 million to 2 million distinct CDR3 sequences, about 35% being singletons. Per germline, CDR1 GTSNPN and CDR2 SVGIG (reference sequence). The CDR3 covers 13 residues. In regard to this clonotype: The target antigen is unknown.

The sequenced sample was blood. The source is a woman aged 25 to 39 in good health. The V gene is TRBV30, the J gene TRBJ2-5; the match to TRBD1 covers 10 bases. The DNA end is a closer match to TRBJ2-7, so the J assignment may be wrong. CDR3 region: CAWADRGHYEQYF. CDR3 in DNA: TGTGCCTGGGCCGACAGGGGGCACTACGAGCAGTACTTC.